Following are 7 T cell receptor beta chains from one sample sequenced in a study of CD8 T cells in ankylosing spondylitis. The study's findings and limits: It appeared that ankylosing spondylitis blood was characterized by a TCR beta motif of fewer than ten highly homologous variants.

TCRdb independently ran MiXCR on the 5' RACE reads; one entry per CDR3 protein. The sample records some 840,000 distinct CDR3 sequences, 10% to 15% being singletons. Their antigens are not known. What was sequenced was blood, either unsorted or a sorted T cell fraction (not recorded which). Receptors were obtained from a male donor with ankylosing spondylitis.

This clonotype showed up just a few times. The chain joins TRBV6-5 to TRBJ2-7; maybe TRBD1 (6 bases). Per germline, CDR1 MNHEY and CDR2 SVGAGI. V lost 2 bases to trimming and J lost 4 bases, with 12 bases between them. The CDR3 has 14 amino acids. The CDR3 DNA is TGTGCCAGCAGTTACACAGGGAGAGTTTACGAGCAGTACTTC. It is translated as CASSYTGRVYEQYF.

This clonotype has a handful of counts. The rearrangement links TRBV4-2 to TRBJ1-5; D not certain. Germline CDR1 reads LGHNA; CDR2 reads YNFKEQ. The CDR3 has 14 amino acids. V lost 3 bases, J lost 5 bases, and 11 bases lay in between. CDR3 residues: CASSHSDGDQPQHF. CDR3 DNA sequence: TGTGCCAGCAGCCACTCGGACGGTGATCAGCCCCAGCATTTT.

This clonotype was counted only a few times. This chain links TRBV5-1 with TRBJ2-3, with D perhaps assigned TRBD1 or TRBD2 (6 bases each). V was clipped by 4 bases and J by 2 bases, with 14 bases between them. The CDR3 is made up of 15 amino acids. Germline values: CDR1 SGHRS, CDR2 YFSETQ. The CDR3 is CASSPGAAFTDTQYF. In DNA, the CDR3 is TGCGCCAGCAGCCCGGGGGCGGCTTTCACAGATACGCAGTATTTT.

At least ten counts were recorded for this clonotype. The chain joins TRBV5-1 to TRBJ2-1; D might be TRBD2 (6 bases). The ends were cut back, 2 bases at V and 0 bases at J, with 18 bases in the middle. From germline, CDR1 is SGHRS and CDR2 YFSETQ. CDR3 length: 18 residues. In nucleotides, the CDR3 is TGCGCCAGCAGCTTCACATCTTTAGCGGTTAGCTCCTACAATGAGCAGTTCTTC. Its translation: CASSFTSLAVSSYNEQFF.

This clonotype was detected a few times. The genes are TRBV15 and TRBJ2-5; 9 bases are shared with TRBD1. V was clipped by 4 bases and J by 1 base; unmatched bases: 4. The CDR3 runs 15 residues. CDR1 and CDR2 from the germline V gene are LNHNV and YYDKDF (reference sequence). CDR3 loop: CATSIPTGGQETQYF. CDR3 nucleotides: TGTGCCACCAGCATTCCGACAGGGGGCCAAGAGACCCAGTACTTC. The full variable domain, rest sourced from reference TRBV15 and TRBJ2-5, is DAMVIQNPRYQVTQFGKPVTLSCSQTLNHNVMYWYQQKSSQAPKLLFHYYDKDFNNEADTPDNFQSRRPNTSFCFLDIRSPGLGDTAMYLCATSIPTGGQETQYFGPGTRLLVL.

This clonotype showed up just a few times. The chain couples TRBV20-1 to TRBJ1-4; no clear D. V dropped 2 bases and J dropped 14 bases, with 6 bases sitting between them. The CDR3 totals 9 residues. Per the germline V gene, CDR1 is DFQATT and CDR2 is SNEGSKA (reference sequence). The CDR3 reads CSARINLFF. The CDR3 DNA is TGCAGTGCTAGAATCAATCTGTTTTTT.

This clonotype occurred a few times. The chain links TRBV7-2 to TRBJ1-1; D possibly corresponds to TRBD1 (6 bases). Trimming shortened V by 6 bases and J by 5 bases, and 16 bases separated the two germline ends. Germline loops: CDR1 SGHTA, CDR2 FQGNSA. The CDR3 is made up of 14 amino acids. In DNA, the CDR3 is TGTGCCAGCAGGCAGGGGTCGTATTGGACTGAAGCTTTCTTT. This translates into CASRQGSYWTEAFF.